This TCR beta chain was captured in a study of CD8 T cells in ankylosing spondylitis. V was trimmed by 9 bases and J by 2 bases, leaving 16 bases between them. CDR1 is KGHDR and CDR2 is SFDVKD in the germline V gene. CDR3 length equals 15 residues. TCRdb recomputed calls from the 5' RACE reads with MiXCR, one row per CDR3 protein. Found here are 250,000 to 300,000 distinct CDR3 sequences, 20% of them singletons; the top ten hold roughly 8%. The sample taken for sequencing was blood, either unsorted or a sorted T cell fraction (not recorded which). The receptor was isolated from a male donor with ankylosing spondylitis or in good health (not recorded which). The rearrangement joins TRBV24-1 to TRBJ2-1; D remains unclear. CDR3 protein: CATETDGAPYNEQFF. CDR3 bases: TGTGCCACCGAGACCGACGGAGCCCCCTACAATGAGCAGTTCTTC.